This TCR beta chain comes out of a study of T-cell reconstitution after alpha-beta-depleted transplantation in children. Study-wide points: Recipient T cells and thymic progenitors that survived gave rise to the high TCRbeta diversity observed at day 60 in some patients.

With regard to this clonotype: Its matching antigen is unknown.

V was cut by 6 bases and J by 2 bases, with 9 bases left in between. This CDR3 comprises 13 residues. CDR1 and CDR2 from the germline V gene are MDHEN and SYDVKM. This sample's TCRbeta library carried unique molecular identifier barcodes. From the PCR reads, TCRdb called clonotypes with MiXCR, one entry per CDR3 protein. This sample has around 960,000 distinct CDR3 sequences, with under 30% found just once. J is TRBJ2-3 and V is TRBV28; D is ambiguous. The sample was PBMCs, mostly from graft donor cells, taken 360 days after TCRalphabeta/CD19-depleted stem cell transplant. The clonotype was recovered from a boy younger than two who had a stem cell transplant for SCID, so the T cells may come from the graft donor. The CDR3 region is CASSARPTDTQYF. In DNA form, the CDR3 reads TGTGCCAGCAGCGCGAGGCCCACAGATACGCAGTATTTT.